The subject of this entry is one T cell receptor (beta chain). The sample originates from a study of blood T cell repertoires in COVID-19. Measured with immunoSEQ multiplex PCR; TCRdb has only the in-frame clones, and not every one. This table has around 250,000 clones, roughly nine tenths appearing once. The V gene's germline CDR1 is MNHNS and CDR2 SASEGT. V shed 0 bases and J 12 bases; nucleotides not matched to a gene: 7. The CDR3 covers 13 residues. The clonotype was recovered from a human donor in a cohort exposed to, infected with or recovered from COVID-19 (not recorded which). The donor label of this sample is uncertain. This chain connects TRBV6-1 to TRBJ1-2; 7 bases map to TRBD1. The material sequenced was PBMCs or T cells enriched from blood (not recorded which). The CDR3 DNA reads TGTGCCAGCAGTGAAGCAGGGGGCCTCGGGAACACCTTC. Its protein is CASSEAGGLGNTF.